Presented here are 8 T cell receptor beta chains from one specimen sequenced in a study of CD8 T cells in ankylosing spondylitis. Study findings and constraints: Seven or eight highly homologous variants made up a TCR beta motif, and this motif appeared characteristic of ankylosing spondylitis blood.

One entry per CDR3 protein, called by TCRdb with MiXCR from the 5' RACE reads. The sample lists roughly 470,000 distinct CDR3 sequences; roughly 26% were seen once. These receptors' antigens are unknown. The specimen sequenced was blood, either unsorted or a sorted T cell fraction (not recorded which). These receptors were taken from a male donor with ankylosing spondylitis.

The CDR3 coding sequence is TGTGCCAGCAGCTTATTACAAAGCACAGATACGCAGTATTTT. Its translation is CASSLLQSTDTQYF. The chain uses TRBV7-2 and TRBJ2-3; D ambiguous. Germline CDR1 reads SGHTA; CDR2 reads FQGNSA. The CDR3 totals 14 residues. V was clipped by 2 bases and J by 0 bases, with 6 bases between them.

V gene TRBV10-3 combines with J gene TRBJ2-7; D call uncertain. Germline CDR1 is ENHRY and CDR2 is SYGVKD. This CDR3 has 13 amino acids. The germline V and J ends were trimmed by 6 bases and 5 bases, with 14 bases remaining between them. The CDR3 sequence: CAIRATGFDEQYV. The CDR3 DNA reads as TGTGCCATCAGGGCAACTGGGTTTGACGAGCAGTACGTC.

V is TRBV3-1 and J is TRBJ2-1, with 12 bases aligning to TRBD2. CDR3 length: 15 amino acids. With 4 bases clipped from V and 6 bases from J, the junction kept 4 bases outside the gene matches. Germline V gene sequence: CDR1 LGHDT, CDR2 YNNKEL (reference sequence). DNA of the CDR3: TGTGCCAGCAGCCCGCGGACTAGCGGGGTCAATGAGCAGTTCTTC. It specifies CASSPRTSGVNEQFF.

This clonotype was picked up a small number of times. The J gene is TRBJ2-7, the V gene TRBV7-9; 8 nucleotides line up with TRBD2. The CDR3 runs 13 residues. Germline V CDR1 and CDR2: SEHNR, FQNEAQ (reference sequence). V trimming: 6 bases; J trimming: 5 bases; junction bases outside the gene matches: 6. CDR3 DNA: TGTGCCAGCAGAGAGGGACTAGTGGACGAGCAGTACTTC. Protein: CASREGLVDEQYF.

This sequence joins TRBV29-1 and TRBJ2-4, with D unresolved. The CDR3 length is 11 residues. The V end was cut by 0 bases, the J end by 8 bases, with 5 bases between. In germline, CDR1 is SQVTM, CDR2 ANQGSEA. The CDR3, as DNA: TGCAGCGTTGAAGATGTGTACATTCAGTACTTC. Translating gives CSVEDVYIQYF.

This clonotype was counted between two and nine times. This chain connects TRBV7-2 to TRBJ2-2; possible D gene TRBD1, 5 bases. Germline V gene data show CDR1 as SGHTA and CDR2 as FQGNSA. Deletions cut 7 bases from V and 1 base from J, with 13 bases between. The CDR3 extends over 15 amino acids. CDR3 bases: TGTGCCAGCACCTCATTTCAGGGGAACACCGGGGAGCTGTTTTTT. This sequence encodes CASTSFQGNTGELFF.

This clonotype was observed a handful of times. The chain's CDR3 is CSATSGALKQPQHF. In nucleotides, the CDR3 is TGCAGTGCTACCTCCGGGGCTCTTAAGCAGCCCCAGCATTTT. This chain connects TRBV20-1 to TRBJ1-5; perhaps TRBD1 as D (5 bases). V lost 4 bases, J lost 7 bases, and 17 bases lay in between. Germline values: CDR1 DFQATT, CDR2 SNEGSKA (reference sequence). The CDR3 loop spans 14 amino acids.

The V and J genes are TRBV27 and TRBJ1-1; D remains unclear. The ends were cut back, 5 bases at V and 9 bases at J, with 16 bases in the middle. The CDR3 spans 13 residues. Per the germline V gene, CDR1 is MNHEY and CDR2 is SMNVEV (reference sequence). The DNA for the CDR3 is TGTGCCAGCAGTCTAACGGCGGGAATGAAAGCTTTCTTT. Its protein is CASSLTAGMKAFF.